One and the same sample provided the 18 T cell receptor beta chains below, sequenced in a study of blood T cell repertoires in COVID-19. Some clones are missing from TCRdb's copy, which holds only in-frame ones; the method was immunoSEQ multiplex PCR. The table records just over 250,000 clones, about 89% of them present only once. The sequencing input was peripheral blood. Receptors originate from a man aged 40-50 years who had recovered from COVID-19.

CDR3 residues: CAWSDLSGRGDTQYF. CDR3 coding DNA: TGTGCCTGGAGCGACCTCAGCGGGAGAGGAGATACGCAGTATTTT. The chain recombines TRBV30 with TRBJ2-3, with 8 positions matching TRBD2. The CDR3 contains 15 residues. Losses at the gene ends were 3 bases for V and 5 bases for J; bases not matched to a gene: 10. Looked up from germline, CDR1 is GTSNPN and CDR2 is SVGIG (reference sequence). The full variable domain, its missing parts supplied by reference TRBV30 and TRBJ2-3, is SQTIHQWPATLVQPVGSPLSLECTVEGTSNPNLYWYRQAAGRGLQLLFYSVGIGQISSEVPQNLSASRPQDRQFILSSKKLLLSDSGFYLCAWSDLSGRGDTQYFGPGTRLTVL.

The chain couples TRBV6-2 or TRBV6-3 to TRBJ2-7; D perhaps matches TRBD2 (7 bases). The ends were cut back, 3 bases at V and 4 bases at J, with 16 bases in the middle. The CDR3 extends over 15 amino acids. Per germline, CDR1 MNHEY and CDR2 SVGEGT. CDR3 in amino acids: CASSYTGGGQYEQYF. CDR3 nucleotides: TGTGCCAGCAGTTATACCGGCGGGGGACAATACGAGCAGTACTTC.

The chain combines TRBV14 with TRBJ2-7, with 7 positions matching TRBD2. The length of the CDR3 is 15 residues. J lost 5 bases, V lost 3 bases, and 10 bases had no gene match. Per germline, CDR1 SGHDN and CDR2 FVKESK. The CDR3 here is CASSHRLASTNEQYF. The CDR3 region has the DNA TGTGCCAGCAGCCACCGACTAGCCTCAACTAACGAGCAGTACTTC. The full variable domain, its missing parts supplied by reference TRBV14 and TRBJ2-7, is EAGVTQFPSHSVIEKGQTVTLRCDPISGHDNLYWYRRVMGKEIKFLLHFVKESKQDESGMPNNRFLAERTGGTYSTLKVQPAELEDSGVYFCASSHRLASTNEQYFGPGTRLTVT.

This chain connects TRBV29-1 to TRBJ2-7, with D possibly TRBD1 on 6 matching bases. V lost 2 bases and J lost 1, with 15 bases in between. This CDR3 contains 15 residues. The germline V gene encodes CDR1 SQVTM and CDR2 ANQGSEA. The CDR3 DNA reads TGCAGCGTTGAATACAGGGCAGGCTTTTCCTACGAGCAGTACTTC. Translated, it gives CSVEYRAGFSYEQYF.

This chain connects TRBV4-3 to TRBJ2-1; TRBD2 matches at 9 bases. Germline assignment: CDR1 LGHNA and CDR2 YSLEER. J lost 9 bases, V lost 0 bases, and 6 bases had no gene match. The CDR3 covers 15 residues. The CDR3 protein is CASSQEAGGGGEQFF. In DNA form, the CDR3 reads TGCGCCAGCAGCCAAGAAGCGGGGGGCGGGGGTGAGCAGTTCTTC.

The rearrangement joins TRBV7-6 to TRBJ1-2; D is possibly TRBD1 (5 bases). Looked up from germline, CDR1 is SGHVS and CDR2 is FNYEAQ. This CDR3 is built from 18 residues. The V and J ends lost 2 bases and 0 bases respectively, with 19 bases between them. The CDR3 spells CASSLFTRAAPTNYGYTF. CDR3 nucleotide sequence: TGTGCCAGCAGCTTATTCACCAGGGCCGCCCCGACTAACTATGGCTACACCTTC.

The J gene is TRBJ2-1, the V gene TRBV24-1, with D tentatively TRBD1 (6 bases). Trimming took off 5 bases at V and 12 bases at J, with 16 bases between the two ends. There are 13 residues in the CDR3. Germline CDR1 reads KGHDR; CDR2 reads SFDVKD. The CDR3 reads CATSVPGQIRQFF. The CDR3 DNA reads as TGTGCCACCAGTGTCCCCGGACAGATAAGGCAGTTCTTC.

This clone has more than one count but fewer than ten. The J gene is TRBJ1-1, the V gene TRBV13; the D is unclear. Trimming shortened V by 4 bases and J by 1 base, and 7 bases separated the two germline ends. The CDR3 contains 13 residues. The germline V gene has CDR1 PRHDT and CDR2 FYEKMQ (reference sequence). Here the CDR3 reads CASSYPGNTEAFF. The CDR3 DNA follows: TGTGCCAGCAGCTACCCAGGGAACACTGAAGCTTTCTTT.

In this sample, this clone turned up a few times. This rearrangement joins TRBV19 to TRBJ1-1; TRBD1 matches 7 bases. Trimming at V came to 6 bases and at J to 6 bases, leaving 10 bases not matched to a gene. This CDR3 spans 14 amino acids. Per the germline V gene, CDR1 is LNHDA and CDR2 is SQIVND (reference sequence). The CDR3 is CASRKGARSSEAFF. The CDR3 DNA follows: TGTGCCAGTAGGAAGGGGGCGCGTTCCTCTGAAGCTTTCTTT.

The chain recombines TRBV18 with TRBJ1-4; D is perhaps TRBD1 (5 bases). There are 13 residues in the CDR3. In germline, CDR1 is KGHSH, CDR2 LQKENI. The V end was cut by 3 bases, the J end by 4 bases, with 6 bases between. The CDR3 protein is CASSPGLNEKLFF. Written as DNA, the CDR3 is TGTGCCAGCTCACCGGGGCTTAATGAAAAACTGTTTTTT.

The V call is TRBV11-3, the J call TRBJ2-1, with 8 bases fitting TRBD2. This CDR3 has 16 amino acids. The V segment lost 1 base and the J segment 4 bases; nucleotides outside the gene matches: 6. Germline loops: CDR1 SGHNT, CDR2 YENEEA. The CDR3 region is CASSLGNGRDYNEQFF. For the CDR3, the DNA is TGTGCCAGCAGCTTAGGTAACGGGAGGGATTACAATGAGCAGTTCTTC.

This clone was observed a few times. V is TRBV7-2 and J is TRBJ1-1, with D possibly TRBD1 on 5 matching bases. Deletions cut 1 base from V and 3 bases from J, with 12 bases between. The V gene's germline CDR1 is SGHTA and CDR2 FQGNSA. CDR3 length equals 15 residues. The chain's CDR3 is CASSLDNRKYTEAFF. The DNA of the CDR3 is TGTGCCAGCAGCTTAGACAACAGGAAATACACTGAAGCTTTCTTT.

This chain connects TRBV27 to TRBJ1-4; a weak D match, TRBD1 (5 bases). Trimming stripped 3 bases from V and 4 bases from J, with 9 bases between. CDR3 size: 14 residues. Germline CDR1 MNHEY, CDR2 SMNVEV (reference sequence). CDR3 residues: CASSFRGFNEKLFF. Here the CDR3 DNA reads TGTGCCAGCAGTTTTCGGGGGTTTAATGAAAAACTGTTTTTT.

The rearrangement links TRBV5-1 to TRBJ2-3, with TRBD2 matching 9 bases. Trimming cost V 10 bases and J 4 bases; bases outside gene matches: 16. The CDR3 spans 16 residues. Germline V CDR1 and CDR2: SGHRS, YFSETQ. As DNA, the CDR3 is TGCGCCGGCGCCGAGGGTAGCGGGAGTGGTGCAGATACGCAGTATTTT. This codes for CAGAEGSGSGADTQYF.

The rearrangement links TRBV27 to TRBJ2-3; 11 nucleotides agree with TRBD2. Looked up from germline, CDR1 is MNHEY and CDR2 is SMNVEV (reference sequence). Losses at the gene ends were 6 bases for V and 2 bases for J; bases not matched to a gene: 10. The CDR3 runs to 17 residues. The CDR3 protein is CASRPLRLAGITDTQYF. CDR3 bases: TGTGCCAGCAGACCCTTGAGACTAGCGGGAATCACAGATACGCAGTATTTT.

The V call is TRBV10-1, the J call TRBJ1-2; weak D call: TRBD1 (6 bases). CDR3 length equals 14 residues. V lost 3 bases, J lost 0 bases, and 8 bases lay in between. Germline V gene lookup returns CDR1 WNHNN and CDR2 SYGVQD (reference sequence). The CDR3: CASSEDRTNYGYTF. DNA for the CDR3: TGCGCCAGCAGTGAAGACAGGACTAACTATGGCTACACCTTC.

The genes are TRBV7-2 and TRBJ1-3, with unresolved D. Deletions cut 5 bases from V and 0 bases from J, with 14 bases between. Germline values: CDR1 SGHTA, CDR2 FQGNSA. The CDR3 spans 16 residues. The CDR3 reads CASSTGRVDSGNTIYF. CDR3 DNA sequence: TGTGCCAGCAGCACCGGCCGGGTCGACTCTGGAAACACCATATATTTT.

The chain uses TRBV18 and TRBJ1-2, with TRBD1 identical over 8 bases. The CDR3 extends over 16 amino acids. Germline assignment: CDR1 KGHSH and CDR2 LQKENI. Trimming took 1 base from V and 3 from J; bases not matched to a gene: 7. The CDR3 sequence is CASSPLQGARHYGYTF. Here the CDR3 DNA reads TGTGCCAGCTCACCACTTCAGGGGGCGAGGCACTATGGCTACACCTTC.